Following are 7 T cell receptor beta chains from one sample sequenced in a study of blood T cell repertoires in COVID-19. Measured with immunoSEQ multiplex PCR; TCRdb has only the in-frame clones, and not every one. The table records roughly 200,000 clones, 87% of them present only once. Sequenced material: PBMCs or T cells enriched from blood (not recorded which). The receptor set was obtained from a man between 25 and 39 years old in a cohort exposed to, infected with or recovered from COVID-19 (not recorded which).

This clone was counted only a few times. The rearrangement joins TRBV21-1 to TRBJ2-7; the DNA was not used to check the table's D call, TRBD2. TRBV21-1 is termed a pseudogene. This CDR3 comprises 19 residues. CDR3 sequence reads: CASSKECQTRSESTYEQYF. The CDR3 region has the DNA TGTGCCAGCAGCAAAGAATGCCAAACAAGGAGTGAAAGTACCTACGAGCAGTACTTC.

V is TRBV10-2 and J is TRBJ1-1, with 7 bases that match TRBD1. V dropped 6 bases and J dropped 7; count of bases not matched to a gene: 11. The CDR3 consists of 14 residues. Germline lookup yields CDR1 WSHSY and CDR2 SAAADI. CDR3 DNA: TGCGCCAGCAGCGCCATCGGCGGGACAGATGAAGCTTTCTTT. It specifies CASSAIGGTDEAFF.

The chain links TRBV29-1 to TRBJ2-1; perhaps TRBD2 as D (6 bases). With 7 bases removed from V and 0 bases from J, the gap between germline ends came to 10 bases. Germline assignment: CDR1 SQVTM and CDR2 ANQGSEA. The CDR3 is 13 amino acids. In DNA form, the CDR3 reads TGCAGCGCGTACGGGAGCTCCTACAATGAGCAGTTCTTC. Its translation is CSAYGSSYNEQFF.

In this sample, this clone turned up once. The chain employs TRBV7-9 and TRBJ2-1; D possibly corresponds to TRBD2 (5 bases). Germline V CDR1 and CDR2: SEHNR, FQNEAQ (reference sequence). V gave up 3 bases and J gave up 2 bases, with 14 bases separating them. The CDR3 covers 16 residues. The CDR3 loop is CASSFQREVTYNEQFF. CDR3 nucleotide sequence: TGTGCCAGCAGCTTCCAGAGGGAAGTCACCTACAATGAGCAGTTCTTC.

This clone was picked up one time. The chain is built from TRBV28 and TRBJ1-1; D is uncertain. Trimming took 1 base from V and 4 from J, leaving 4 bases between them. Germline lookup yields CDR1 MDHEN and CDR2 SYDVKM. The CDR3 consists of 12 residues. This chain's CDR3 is CASSLSRTEAFF. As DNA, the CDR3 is TGTGCCAGCAGTTTATCCCGCACTGAAGCTTTCTTT.

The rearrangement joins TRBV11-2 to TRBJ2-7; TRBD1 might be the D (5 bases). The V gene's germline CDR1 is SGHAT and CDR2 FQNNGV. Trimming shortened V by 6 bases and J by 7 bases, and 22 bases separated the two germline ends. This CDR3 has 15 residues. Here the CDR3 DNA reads TGTGCCAGCAGTGGATTAAGGGGCCGGTCGGTTGAGCAGTACTTC. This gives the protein CASSGLRGRSVEQYF.

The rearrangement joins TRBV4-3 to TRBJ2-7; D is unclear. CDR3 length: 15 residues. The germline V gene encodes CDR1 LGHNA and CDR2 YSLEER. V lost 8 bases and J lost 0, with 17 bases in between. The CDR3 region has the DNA TGCGCCAGCTCCCCCTCTTACAGTGCCTCCTACGAGCAGTACTTC. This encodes CASSPSYSASYEQYF.